In its sample, the clone carrying this T cell receptor (beta chain) was seen many times. This record comes from a study of human T cells and chemical hapten exposure. Individual cDNA molecules received unique molecular identifiers in the library. In the study's own analysis: Sample TCR counts, which ranged from about 23,224 to 700,000, had a median of 95,638. TCRdb analysed the RACE reads with MiXCR anew, one entry per CDR3 protein. It is TCRdb's table, rather than the study itself, that gives the V and J calls and clone size. Counted here are about 77,000 distinct CDR3 sequences, 7% to 9.5% occurring once; the ten biggest clones make up roughly 1.6%. The CDR3 has 11 amino acids. Trimming pared 3 bases from V and 8 bases from J, leaving 7 bases between. Germline CDR1 reads KGHSH; CDR2 reads LQKENI. Time point given: healthy volunteer bleed at 6 weeks. Total RNA was extracted from unfractionated whole blood.

The receptor comes from a female donor in good health. Some clones in this sample may be carry-over from other donors' samples. The chain carries TRBV18 and TRBJ1-2; D call uncertain. Input material: whole blood. CDR3 DNA: TGTGCCAGCTCACCTGGACGGGGCTACACCTTC. Translated: CASSPGRGYTF.